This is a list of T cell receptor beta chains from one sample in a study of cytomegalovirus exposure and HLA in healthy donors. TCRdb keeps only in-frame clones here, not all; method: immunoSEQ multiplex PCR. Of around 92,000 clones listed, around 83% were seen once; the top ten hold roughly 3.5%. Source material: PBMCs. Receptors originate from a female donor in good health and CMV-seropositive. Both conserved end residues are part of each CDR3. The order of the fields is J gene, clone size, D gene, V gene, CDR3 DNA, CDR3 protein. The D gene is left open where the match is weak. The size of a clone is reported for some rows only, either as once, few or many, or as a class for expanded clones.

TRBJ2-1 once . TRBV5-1 TGCGCCAGCTCAGGGGAAGCCTACAATGAGCAGTTCTTC CASSGEAYNEQFF
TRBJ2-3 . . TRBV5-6 TGTGCCAGCAGCTTGGTACTAGGGTCGACAGATACGCAGTATTTT CASSLVLGSTDTQYF
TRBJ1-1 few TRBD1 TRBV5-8 TGTGCCAGCAGCTACCTACCGGGACAGAAGAACACTGAAGCTTTCTTT CASSYLPGQKNTEAFF
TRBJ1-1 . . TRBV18 TGTGCCAGCTCACCCGGAACAGGGCCTTGGAACACTGAAGCTTTCTTT CASSPGTGPWNTEAFF
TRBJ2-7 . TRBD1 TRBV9 TGTGCCAGCAGCGGCCGGGACAGGGGCTACGAGCAGTACTTC CASSGRDRGYEQYF
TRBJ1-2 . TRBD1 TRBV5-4 TGTGCCAGCAGCACGCCGGGACAGGGAAAGTATGGCTACACCTTC CASSTPGQGKYGYTF
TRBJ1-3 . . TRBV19 TGTGCCAGTAGTATAGATGCAGGGACTGGAAACACCATATATTTT CASSIDAGTGNTIYF
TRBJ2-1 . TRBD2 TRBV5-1 TGCGCCAGCAGCTGGGGGGGAAATGAGCAGTTCTTC CASSWGGNEQFF
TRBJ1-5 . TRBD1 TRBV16 TGTGCCAGCAGCCGCGACAGGGATAATCAGCCCCAGCATTTT CASSRDRDNQPQHF
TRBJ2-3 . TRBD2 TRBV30 TGTGCCTGGACGGTGGCGGGAGGATCCCTACGGACAGATACGCAGTATTTT CAWTVAGGSLRTDTQYF
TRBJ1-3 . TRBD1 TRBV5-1 TGCGCCAGCAGCGAGGTGACAGGGGCAAGCTCTGGAAACACCATATATTTT CASSEVTGASSGNTIYF
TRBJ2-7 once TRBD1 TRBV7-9 TGTGCCAGCAGCCCCGGACAGGTAGGCTACGAGCAGTACTTC CASSPGQVGYEQYF
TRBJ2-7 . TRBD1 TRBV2 TGTGCCAGCAGCAAGGACAGGGATTACTTCTACGAGCAGTACTTC CASSKDRDYFYEQYF
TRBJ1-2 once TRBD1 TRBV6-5 TGTGCCAGCACGACAGGGGAGGACTATGGCTACACCTTC CASTTGEDYGYTF
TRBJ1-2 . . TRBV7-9 TGTGCCAGCAGCTTAGGGTTTTTGAGTGGTGGCTACACCTTC CASSLGFLSGGYTF
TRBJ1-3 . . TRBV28 TGTGCCAGCAGTTTAAGTATGGGCAGGCCCTCTGGAAACACCATATATTTT CASSLSMGRPSGNTIYF
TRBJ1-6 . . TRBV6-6 TGTGCCAGCAGCCAACAGAGGGATAATTCACCCCTCCACTTT CASSQQRDNSPLHF
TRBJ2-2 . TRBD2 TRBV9 TGTGCCAGCAGCCCCCACCTAGCGGATTTGAACACCGGGGAGCTGTTTTTT CASSPHLADLNTGELFF
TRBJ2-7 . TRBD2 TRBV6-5 TGTGCCAGCAGTTACGGTGGGAGGGCGAACGAGCAGTACTTC CASSYGGRANEQYF
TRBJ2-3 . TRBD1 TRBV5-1 TGCGCCAGCAGCTGGGGACAGGGGAATACGCAGTATTTT CASSWGQGNTQYF
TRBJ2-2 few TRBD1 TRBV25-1 TGTGCCAGCAGTGCCCCTCCGGACAGGGGGCCGGACACCGGGGAGCTGTTTTTT CASSAPPDRGPDTGELFF
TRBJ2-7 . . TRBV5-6 TGTGCCAGCAGCTCCGGGTTGGGCGAGCAGTACTTC CASSSGLGEQYF